The 7 T cell receptor beta chains in this list originate from one sample, sequenced in a study of blood T cell repertoires in COVID-19. Measured with immunoSEQ multiplex PCR; TCRdb has only the in-frame clones, and not every one. The table lists about 250,000 clones, about 87% of them singletons. Sample: PBMCs or T cells enriched from blood (not recorded which). The receptors shown here come from a woman aged 45 to 65 who had recovered from COVID-19.

The rearrangement uses TRBV5-1 and TRBJ2-1, with 11 bases that match TRBD2. Unmatched junction bases numbered 3, after V lost 0 bases and J lost 7 bases. The CDR3 runs 15 residues. CDR1 and CDR2 (germline): SGHRS, YFSETQ. The chain's CDR3 is CASSLDLAGGNEQFF. The CDR3 DNA sequence: TGCGCCAGCAGCTTGGATCTAGCGGGAGGAAATGAGCAGTTCTTC.

The CDR3 here is CASSPRPVLRAYNEQFF. The CDR3 bases are TGTGCCAGCAGCCCTAGACCAGTGCTGAGGGCGTACAATGAGCAGTTCTTC. The rearrangement uses TRBV14 and TRBJ2-1; D might be TRBD2 (5 bases). Germline V lookup: CDR1 SGHDN, CDR2 FVKESK. The V end was cut by 4 bases, the J end by 4 bases, with 20 bases between. There are 17 residues in the CDR3.

The V call is TRBV6-6, the J call TRBJ1-2; 8 bases line up with TRBD1. Germline CDR1 MNHNY, CDR2 SVGAGI (reference sequence). Unmatched junction bases numbered 8, after V lost 5 bases and J lost 3 bases. The CDR3 has 15 amino acids. The CDR3, as DNA: TGTGCCAGCAGTCAACACGGACAGGGCGACTATGGCTACACCTTC. Translated: CASSQHGQGDYGYTF.

The chain links TRBV5-1 to TRBJ2-3; tentative D call: TRBD2 (7 bases). The germline V gene encodes CDR1 SGHRS and CDR2 YFSETQ. The V and J ends lost 2 bases and 3 bases respectively, with 19 bases between them. The CDR3 is made up of 17 amino acids. The CDR3 reads CASSLGLGGGPTDTQYF. The CDR3 DNA is TGCGCCAGCAGCTTAGGGCTAGGGGGAGGGCCGACAGATACGCAGTATTTT.

This clone turned up a few times. The chain recombines TRBV11-1 with TRBJ2-2; a possible D gene is TRBD2 (6 bases). Germline values: CDR1 SGHAT, CDR2 FQDESV (reference sequence). The V and J ends lost 5 bases and 1 base respectively, with 11 bases between them. The CDR3 contains 15 residues. CDR3: CASSPSGLNTGELFF. CDR3 nucleotide sequence: TGTGCCAGCAGCCCAAGCGGGCTGAACACCGGGGAGCTGTTTTTT.

The rearrangement joins TRBV19 to TRBJ1-1; TRBD1 is a possible D gene (5 bases). CDR3 length: 13 residues. Trimming stripped 7 bases from V and 3 bases from J, with 12 bases between. From germline, CDR1 is LNHDA and CDR2 SQIVND (reference sequence). The CDR3 DNA reads TGTGCCAGTATTGCTTGGGGCTACACTGAAGCTTTCTTT. Translating it yields CASIAWGYTEAFF.

The V call is TRBV28, the J call TRBJ1-5; the D gene is possibly TRBD1 (5 bases). The CDR3 contains 18 residues. The V end lost 6 bases, the J end lost 1 base, and 22 bases lay between the germline ends. Germline V gives CDR1 MDHEN, CDR2 SYDVKM. DNA for the CDR3: TGTGCCAGCAGCCTCCTTCCGGCAGGGCCCTTCAGCAATCAGCCCCAGCATTTT. It translates to CASSLLPAGPFSNQPQHF.